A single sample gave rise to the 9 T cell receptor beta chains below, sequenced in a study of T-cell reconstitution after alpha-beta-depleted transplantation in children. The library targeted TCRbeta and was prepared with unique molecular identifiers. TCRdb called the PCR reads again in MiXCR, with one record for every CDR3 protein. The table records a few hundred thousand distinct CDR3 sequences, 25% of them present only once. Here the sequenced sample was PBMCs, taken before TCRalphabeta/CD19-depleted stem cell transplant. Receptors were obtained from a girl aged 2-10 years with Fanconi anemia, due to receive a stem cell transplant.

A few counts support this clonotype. Here the CDR3 DNA reads TGTGCCAGCAGCTCCGGGCCCTCCCGCTTTACGCCCACAGATACGCAGTATTTT. Translation: CASSSGPSRFTPTDTQYF. The V call is TRBV7-6, the J call TRBJ2-3; D is uncertain. V lost 4 bases and J 2 bases, leaving 22 bases between the germline ends. Germline values: CDR1 SGHVS, CDR2 FNYEAQ. The CDR3 consists of 18 residues. Filled out from reference TRBV7-6 and TRBJ2-3, the complete variable domain reads GAGVSQSPRYKVTKRGQDVALRCDPISGHVSLYWYRQALGQGPEFLTYFNYEAQQDKSGLPNDRFSAERPEGSISTLTIQRTEQRDSAMYRCASSSGPSRFTPTDTQYFGPGTRLTVL.

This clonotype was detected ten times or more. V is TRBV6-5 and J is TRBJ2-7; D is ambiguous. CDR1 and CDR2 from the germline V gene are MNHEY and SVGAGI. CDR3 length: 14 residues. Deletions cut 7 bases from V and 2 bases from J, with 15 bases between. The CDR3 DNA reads TGTGCCAGCAAGTCAATGAACGGCGCCTACGAGCAGTACTTC. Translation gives CASKSMNGAYEQYF.

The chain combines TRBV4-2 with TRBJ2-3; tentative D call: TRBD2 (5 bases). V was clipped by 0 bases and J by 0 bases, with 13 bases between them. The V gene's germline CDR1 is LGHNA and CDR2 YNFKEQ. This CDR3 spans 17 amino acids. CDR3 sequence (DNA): TGTGCCAGCAGCCAAGATTATCGGAGGTTGAGCACAGATACGCAGTATTTT. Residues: CASSQDYRRLSTDTQYF.

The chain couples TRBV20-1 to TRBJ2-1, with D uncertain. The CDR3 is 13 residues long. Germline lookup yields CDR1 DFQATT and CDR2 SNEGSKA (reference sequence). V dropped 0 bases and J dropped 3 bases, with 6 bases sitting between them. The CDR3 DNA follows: TGCAGTGCTAGAGAGGGAAACTACAATGAGCAGTTCTTC. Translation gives CSAREGNYNEQFF.

CDR3 DNA: TGCAGTGCCCTCGGACAGGGTAACTCCTACGAGCAGTACTTC. It is translated as CSALGQGNSYEQYF. The V call is TRBV20-1, the J call TRBJ2-7, with 8 bases matching TRBD1. Per germline, CDR1 DFQATT and CDR2 SNEGSKA (reference sequence). This CDR3 has 14 amino acids. The V and J ends lost 6 bases and 0 bases, in that order; junction bases with no gene match: 7.

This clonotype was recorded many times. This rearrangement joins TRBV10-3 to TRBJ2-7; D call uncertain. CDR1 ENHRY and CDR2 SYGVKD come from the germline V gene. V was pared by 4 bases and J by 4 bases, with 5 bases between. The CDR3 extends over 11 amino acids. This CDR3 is CAISVGYEQYF. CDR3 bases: TGTGCCATCAGTGTGGGTTACGAGCAGTACTTC.

CDR3 residues: CSARPRLAFYEQYF. The DNA of the CDR3 is TGCAGTGCTAGACCCCGACTAGCTTTTTACGAGCAGTACTTC. V usage is TRBV20-1 and J usage is TRBJ2-7; 7 positions agree with TRBD2. Germline values: CDR1 DFQATT, CDR2 SNEGSKA (reference sequence). The CDR3 contains 14 residues. V lost 2 bases and J lost 4; bases outside the gene matches: 8.

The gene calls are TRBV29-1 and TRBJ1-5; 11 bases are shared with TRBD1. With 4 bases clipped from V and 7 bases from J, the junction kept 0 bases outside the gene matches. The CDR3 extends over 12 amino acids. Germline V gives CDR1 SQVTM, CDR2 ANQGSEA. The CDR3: CSVGTGGQPQHF. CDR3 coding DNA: TGCAGCGTTGGGACAGGGGGCCAGCCCCAGCATTTT.

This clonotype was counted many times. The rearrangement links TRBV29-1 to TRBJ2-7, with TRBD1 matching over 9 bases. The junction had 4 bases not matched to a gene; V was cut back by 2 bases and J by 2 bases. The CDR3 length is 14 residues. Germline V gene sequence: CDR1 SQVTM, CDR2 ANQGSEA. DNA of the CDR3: TGCAGCGTTGAAAAGGGACAGGGCGCCTACGAGCAGTACTTC. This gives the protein CSVEKGQGAYEQYF.